These 21 T cell receptor beta chains were sequenced from one sample in a study of control samples from healthy donors and cancer patients. Libraries were prepared by immunoSEQ multiplex PCR; TCRdb keeps only in-frame clonotypes and omits some of them. Of some 71,000 clones in the sample, 90% were seen once. Sample: PBMCs. The source of these receptors is a woman aged 50 to 60 with colorectal cancer.

This chain links TRBV18 with TRBJ2-1; a weak D match, TRBD1 (6 bases). The germline V gene has CDR1 KGHSH and CDR2 LQKENI. V was trimmed by 1 base and J by 12 bases, leaving 10 bases between them. The CDR3 runs to 12 residues. CDR3 nucleotides: TGTGCCAGCTCACCACAAGGGACACTGCAGTTCTTC. Residues: CASSPQGTLQFF.

The chain has TRBV6-5 and TRBJ2-7; 7 bases agree with TRBD2. The CDR3 totals 11 residues. Germline CDR1 is MNHEY and CDR2 is SVGAGI. Germline trimming cut 8 bases from V and 12 bases from J; bases unmatched to any gene: 10. CDR3 amino acids: CASGGVTESYF. CDR3 DNA: TGTGCCAGCGGGGGGGTTACCGAGTCGTACTTC.

This clone was detected once. The rearrangement links TRBV5-1 to TRBJ2-7; maybe TRBD1 (5 bases). The length of the CDR3 is 15 residues. The V gene lost 0 bases and the J gene lost 6 bases, with 16 bases spanning the gap. Germline V gene data show CDR1 as SGHRS and CDR2 as YFSETQ. CDR3 sequence: CASSLDETAVGEQYF. DNA of the CDR3: TGCGCCAGCAGCTTGGACGAGACAGCCGTGGGCGAGCAGTACTTC.

The V and J genes are TRBV11-3 and TRBJ2-1; 10 bases are a match to TRBD2. The J segment lost 9 bases and the V segment lost 1 base, leaving 9 bases of the junction unmatched. The length of the CDR3 is 16 residues. Germline assignment: CDR1 SGHNT and CDR2 YENEEA. The DNA of the CDR3 is TGTGCCAGCAGCTTAGTTTTAACTAGCGGGAATACTGAGCAGTTCTTC. Protein product: CASSLVLTSGNTEQFF.

The chain carries TRBV19 and TRBJ2-7; D is undetermined. The germline V gene encodes CDR1 LNHDA and CDR2 SQIVND (reference sequence). Trimming pared 4 bases from V and 1 base from J, leaving 8 bases between. CDR3 length: 13 amino acids. The CDR3 coding sequence is TGTGCCAGTAGTACGACCGGTTCCTACGAGCAGTACTTC. Translation gives CASSTTGSYEQYF.

The chain combines TRBV5-1 with TRBJ2-6; 7 positions match TRBD2. This CDR3 is built from 18 residues. Germline trimming cut 4 bases from V and 3 bases from J; bases unmatched to any gene: 13. Germline assignment: CDR1 SGHRS and CDR2 YFSETQ. The CDR3 region has the DNA TGCGCCAGCAGCCCACAGACTAGCTTCCTTTTTGGGGCCAACGTCCTGACTTTC. Translating gives CASSPQTSFLFGANVLTF.

The chain is built from TRBV12-5 and TRBJ2-3; 11 nucleotides align to TRBD2. In germline, CDR1 is LGHNT, CDR2 FRNRAP. V was pared by 0 bases and J by 0 bases, with 17 bases of the junction left unmatched. The CDR3 runs 22 residues. CDR3 nucleotide sequence: TGTGCTAGTGGTTTGGTACTTAGACTAGCGGGGTTCAATACCGCCAGCACAGATACGCAGTATTTT. This encodes CASGLVLRLAGFNTASTDTQYF.

The J gene is TRBJ2-5, the V gene TRBV5-1; D possibly corresponds to TRBD2 (7 bases). This CDR3 is 14 amino acids long. The germline V gene has CDR1 SGHRS and CDR2 YFSETQ. Trimming stripped 1 base from V and 1 base from J, with 8 bases between. In nucleotides, the CDR3 is TGCGCCAGCAGCTTGCGGGGGGCCCAAGAGACCCAGTACTTC. Encoded protein: CASSLRGAQETQYF.

The chain recombines TRBV29-1 with TRBJ1-2; D gene uncertain. The CDR3 is 13 residues long. CDR1 and CDR2 (germline): SQVTM, ANQGSEA. Trimming took off 8 bases at V and 5 bases at J, with 18 bases between the two ends. CDR3 DNA: TGCAGCCTCCGGGAAGGCTACAAGTATGGCTACACCTTC. Translation: CSLREGYKYGYTF.

This clone was counted only a few times. At one end, the junction sequence differs from germline, possibly due to a read error. The rearrangement uses TRBV7-9 and TRBJ1-6, with D unresolved. Germline V gene data show CDR1 as SEHNR and CDR2 as FQNEAQ (reference sequence). This CDR3 has 16 amino acids. In nucleotides, the CDR3 is TGTGCCAGCAGACCTGTGAGGGCAGACAAGGATTCGCCCCTCCACTTT. It translates to CASRPVRADKDSPLHF. Drawing the rest from reference TRBV7-9 and TRBJ1-6, the complete variable domain is DTGVSQNPRHKITKRGQNVTFRCDPISEHNRLYWYRQTLGQGPEFLTYFQNEAQLEKSRLLSDRFSAERPKGSFSTLEIQRTEQGDSAMYLCASRPVRADKDSPLHFGNGTRLTVT.

The chain has TRBV28 and TRBJ1-5; D may be TRBD1 (6 bases). The V gene's germline CDR1 is MDHEN and CDR2 SYDVKM. V lost 10 bases and J 4 bases, leaving 11 bases between the germline ends. This CDR3 has 12 amino acids. The CDR3 bases are TGTGCCACGGGGGCACTTAATCAGCCCCAGCATTTT. Translation: CATGALNQPQHF.

This chain uses TRBV7-2 with TRBJ1-1; TRBD1 is a possible D gene (6 bases). Trimming took 1 base from V and 6 from J, leaving 12 bases between them. CDR1 is SGHTA, CDR2 FQGNSA, per germline. This CDR3 region has 14 residues. The CDR3 nucleotides read TGTGCCAGCAGCTTAGGAATTAACAGGGCTGAAGCTTTCTTT. This encodes CASSLGINRAEAFF.

The genes are TRBV5-1 and TRBJ1-3; TRBD1 agrees at 8 bases. Trimming at V came to 4 bases and at J to 0 bases, leaving 6 bases not matched to a gene. The CDR3 runs to 16 residues. Germline CDR1 is SGHRS and CDR2 is YFSETQ. DNA of the CDR3: TGCGCCAGCAGCGCCGACAGGGGCCGCTCTGGAAACACCATATATTTT. This translates into CASSADRGRSGNTIYF.

The V call is TRBV24-1, the J call TRBJ2-2; D might be TRBD2 (6 bases). CDR1 is KGHDR, CDR2 SFDVKD, per germline. V dropped 7 bases and J dropped 3 bases, with 8 bases sitting between them. CDR3 size: 13 residues. CDR3 sequence: CATRDYYTGELFF. CDR3 coding DNA: TGTGCCACCAGGGACTATTACACCGGGGAGCTGTTTTTT.

The chain joins TRBV7-3 to TRBJ2-3, with TRBD2 matching 13 bases. From germline, CDR1 is SGHTA and CDR2 FQGTGA. The CDR3 is 16 amino acids. Trimming took 2 bases from V and 6 from J; bases not matched to a gene: 5. Here the CDR3 reads CASSLGLAGDSDTQYF. The CDR3 DNA reads as TGTGCCAGCAGCTTAGGACTAGCGGGAGACTCTGATACGCAGTATTTT.

The chain links TRBV7-9 to TRBJ1-1; D uncertain. This CDR3 has 14 amino acids. Germline V gene sequence: CDR1 SEHNR, CDR2 FQNEAQ (reference sequence). V lost 2 bases and J 1 base, leaving 8 bases between the germline ends. Here the CDR3 reads CASSLFGKNTEAFF. The DNA for the CDR3 is TGTGCCAGCAGCTTATTTGGGAAGAACACTGAAGCTTTCTTT. The variable domain in full, with the rest retrieved from reference TRBV7-9 and TRBJ1-1, is DTGVSQNPRHKITKRGQNVTFRCDPISEHNRLYWYRQTLGQGPEFLTYFQNEAQLEKSRLLSDRFSAERPKGSFSTLEIQRTEQGDSAMYLCASSLFGKNTEAFFGQGTRLTVV.

The chain recombines TRBV11-2 with TRBJ1-5; D is unresolved. Germline V CDR1 and CDR2: SGHAT, FQNNGV. The CDR3 runs to 14 residues. The V end was cut by 3 bases, the J end by 0 bases, with 6 bases between. For the CDR3, the DNA is TGTGCCAGCAGCTTGGCGGATAGCAATCAGCCCCAGCATTTT. Protein sequence: CASSLADSNQPQHF.

The V gene is TRBV7-9, the J gene TRBJ2-3, with 7 nucleotides matching TRBD1. The CDR3 has 16 amino acids. Trimming cost V 5 bases and J 5 bases; bases outside gene matches: 13. Germline V gene sequence: CDR1 SEHNR, CDR2 FQNEAQ (reference sequence). CDR3 nucleotides: TGTGCCAGCAGCGTAGTGGGCAGGGGGTATGGAGATACGCAGTATTTT. It specifies CASSVVGRGYGDTQYF.

The chain combines TRBV2 with TRBJ1-3, with a weak D call TRBD1 (5 bases). The CDR3 is 16 residues long. V shed 6 bases and J shed 3 bases, with 18 bases lying between them. Germline V lookup: CDR1 SNHLY, CDR2 FYNNEI. The CDR3 sequence is CASSTPGGLHGNTIYF. CDR3 sequence (DNA): TGTGCCAGCAGCACTCCGGGGGGTTTACATGGAAACACCATATATTTT.

V is TRBV27 and J is TRBJ2-7; D is unclear. This CDR3 contains 14 residues. The germline V and J ends were trimmed by 5 bases and 4 bases, with 15 bases remaining between them. Germline V CDR1 and CDR2: MNHEY, SMNVEV (reference sequence). The CDR3 coding sequence is TGTGCCAGCAGTGACCCAATACGGTGGTACGAGCAGTACTTC. It is translated as CASSDPIRWYEQYF.

The chain joins TRBV7-8 to TRBJ1-1, with D tentatively TRBD1 (6 bases). V shed 5 bases and J shed 7 bases, with 17 bases lying between them. CDR3 size: 14 residues. Germline V gene lookup returns CDR1 SGHVS and CDR2 FQNEAQ. In nucleotides, the CDR3 is TGTGCCAGCAGCGTCGGGCGAAGGGGGAATGAAGCTTTCTTT. Translating it yields CASSVGRRGNEAFF. Looking up the rest from reference TRBV7-8 and TRBJ1-1 gives the full variable domain: GAGVSQSPRYKVAKRGQDVALRCDPISGHVSLFWYQQALGQGPEFLTYFQNEAQLDKSGLPSDRFFAERPEGSVSTLKIQRTQQEDSAVYLCASSVGRRGNEAFFGQGTRLTVV.